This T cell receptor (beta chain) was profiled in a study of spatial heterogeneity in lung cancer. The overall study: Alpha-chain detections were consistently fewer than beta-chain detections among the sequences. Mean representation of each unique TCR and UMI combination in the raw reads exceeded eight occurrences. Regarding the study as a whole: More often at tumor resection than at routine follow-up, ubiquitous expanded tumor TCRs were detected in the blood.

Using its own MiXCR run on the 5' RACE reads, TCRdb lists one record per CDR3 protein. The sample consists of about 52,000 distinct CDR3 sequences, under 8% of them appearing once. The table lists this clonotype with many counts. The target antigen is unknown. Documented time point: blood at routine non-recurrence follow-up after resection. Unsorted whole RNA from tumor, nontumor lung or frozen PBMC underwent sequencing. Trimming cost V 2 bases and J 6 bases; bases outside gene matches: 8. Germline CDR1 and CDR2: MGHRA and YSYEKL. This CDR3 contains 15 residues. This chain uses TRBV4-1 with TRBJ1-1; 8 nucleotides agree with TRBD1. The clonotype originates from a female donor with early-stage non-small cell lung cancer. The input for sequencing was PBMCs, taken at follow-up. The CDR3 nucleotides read TGCGCCAGCAGCCAAAAAGGACAGGGAGTTTCTGAAGCTTTCTTT. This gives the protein CASSQKGQGVSEAFF.